This T cell receptor (beta chain) was found in a study of cytomegalovirus exposure and HLA in healthy donors. General study findings and limits: Some V segments could not be told apart, so they were left out, TRBV6-2 and TRBV6-3 among them.

J was trimmed by 3 bases and V by 10 bases; bases with no gene match: 8. This CDR3 is 14 amino acids long. Germline CDR1 is MGHDK and CDR2 is SYGVNS. In the case of this clone: Its antigen remains unidentified.

PCR used 60 Vbeta primers and 13 Jbeta primers. Assay: immunoSEQ multiplex PCR; the TCRdb copy retains only in-frame clones and omits some. The repertoire has roughly 170,000 clones, roughly four fifths of them found once; the top ten carry less than 3%. Sequences were obtained from PBMCs. The chain has TRBV25-1 and TRBJ2-7; 11 nucleotides line up with TRBD1. This receptor was obtained from a female donor in good health and CMV-seronegative. The CDR3 bases are TGTGCCATCGGGACAGGGGGAGACGTCTACGAGCAGTACTTC. Translated, it gives CAIGTGGDVYEQYF.